This section outlines one TCR beta chain sequence together with its context. Its antigen is not known. From its re-call of the 5' RACE reads, TCRdb lists each CDR3 protein once, without DNA. The table lists some 340,000 distinct CDR3 sequences. Germline CDR1 KGHSH, CDR2 LQKENI. CDR3 length: 15 residues. These data come from a study of T cells expressing NK-cell markers. Study information: Within the sequenced cohort of eight donors, seven exhibited HCMV seropositivity and one was seronegative.

General study findings and limits: Leadership of the CD3+CD56-NKG2C+ fraction also belonged to these clonotypes in a few donors.

The receptor was derived from a man between 18 and 69 years old in good health. The source material was blood T cells: a sorted CD56 or NKG2C T cell subset, CD4+ or CD8+ T cells, or bulk PBMC T cells (not recorded which). This chain joins TRBV18 and TRBJ2-4; TCRdb outputs TRBD1, but without DNA this stays unchecked. The CDR3 protein is CASSWTGRVKNIQYF.